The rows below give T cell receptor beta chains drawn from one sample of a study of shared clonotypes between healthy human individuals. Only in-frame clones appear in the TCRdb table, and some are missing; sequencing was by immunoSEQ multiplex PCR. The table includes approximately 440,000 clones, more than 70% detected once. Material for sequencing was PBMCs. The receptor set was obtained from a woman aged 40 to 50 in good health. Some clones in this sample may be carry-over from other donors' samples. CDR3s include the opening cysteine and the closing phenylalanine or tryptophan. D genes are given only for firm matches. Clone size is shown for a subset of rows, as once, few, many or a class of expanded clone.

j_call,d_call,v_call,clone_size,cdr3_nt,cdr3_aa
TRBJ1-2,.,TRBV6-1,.,TGTGCCAGCACCTCCGCGAGGGGGGGGCTTGGCTACACCTTC,CASTSARGGLGYTF
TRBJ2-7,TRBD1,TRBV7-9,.,TGTGCCAGCAGCCCGACAGGGTACGAGCAGTACTTC,CASSPTGYEQYF
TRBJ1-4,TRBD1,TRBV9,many,TGTGCCAGCAGCTCCCACACAGGGGGCGGTGAGGAAAAACTGTTTTTT,CASSSHTGGGEEKLFF
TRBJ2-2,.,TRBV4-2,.,TGTGCCAGCAGCCCCCCGAAAAACTGGGGGAAAAACACCGGGGAGCTGTTTTTT,CASSPPKNWGKNTGELFF
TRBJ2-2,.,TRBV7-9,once,TGTGCCAGCAGCCGGGGGTCCGGGGAGCTGTTTTTT,CASSRGSGELFF
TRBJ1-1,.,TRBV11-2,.,TGTGCCAGCAGCCCACGGGGGGACACTGAAGCTTTCTTT,CASSPRGDTEAFF
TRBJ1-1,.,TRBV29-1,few,TGCAGCGTTGATGGCGTCGTGACAGAGCATGCTTTCTTT,CSVDGVVTEHAFF
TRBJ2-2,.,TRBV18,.,TGTGCCAGCTCACCAGTCAGCACCGGGGAGCTGTTTTTT,CASSPVSTGELFF
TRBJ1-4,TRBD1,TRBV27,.,TGTGCCAGCGGGGGACAGGGGTACCCCGAAAAACTGTTTTTT,CASGGQGYPEKLFF
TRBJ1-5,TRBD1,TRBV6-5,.,TGTGCCAGCCGACAGGGGCGGAATCAGCCCCAGCATTTT,CASRQGRNQPQHF
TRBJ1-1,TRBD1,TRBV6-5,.,TGTGCCAGCAGCAGACAGGGTGGGGCTGAAGCTTTCTTT,CASSRQGGAEAFF
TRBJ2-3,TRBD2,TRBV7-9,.,TGTGCCAGCAGCTTAGGTTCTAGCGGGATCCCTAGCACAGATACGCAGTATTTT,CASSLGSSGIPSTDTQYF
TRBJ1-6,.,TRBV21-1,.,TGTGCCAGCATGCTAAATGATTCACCCCTCCACTTT,CASMLNDSPLHF
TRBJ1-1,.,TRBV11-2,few,TGTGCCAGCAGCCTATCGAACACTGAAGCTTTCTTT,CASSLSNTEAFF
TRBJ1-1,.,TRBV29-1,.,TGCAGCGTAGCCATGGACGGGAACACTGAAGCCTTCTTT,CSVAMDGNTEAFF
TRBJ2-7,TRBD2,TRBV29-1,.,TGCAGCGTTAGCGCGGGAGGGCCGGGAGAGCAGTACTTC,CSVSAGGPGEQYF
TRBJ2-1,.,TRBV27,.,TGTGCCAGCAGTTTGGGGAGGGGGTTGCAGTTCTTC,CASSLGRGLQFF
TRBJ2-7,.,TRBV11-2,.,TGTGCCAGCAGCTTGATGGGGCAGGTAGACTCCTACGAGCAGTACTTC,CASSLMGQVDSYEQYF